This passage covers 18 T cell receptor beta chains from one sample sequenced in a study of molecular identifiers for immune sequencing clone quantification. TCRdb passed the PCR reads through MiXCR, listing each CDR3 protein once. The sample has 40,000 to 45,000 distinct CDR3 sequences; 15% to 20% are singletons. The sample consisted of naive CD8+ T cells from blood, with Jurkat cell RNA spiked in. Subset of the sample: FACS-sorted CD8+CD4-CCR7+CD45RA+ naive T cells. Every receptor here comes from a human donor in good health. Some libraries in this study had Jurkat cell RNA spiked in.

This clonotype was observed many times. CDR3 sequence (DNA): TGTGCCAGCAGTTCAGGGGCCAAAAACATTCAGTACTTC. As protein: CASSSGAKNIQYF. V is TRBV27 and J is TRBJ2-4, with D perhaps matching TRBD1 (5 bases). Trimming took off 4 bases at V and 1 base at J, with 5 bases between the two ends. This CDR3 has 13 residues. Per germline, CDR1 MNHEY and CDR2 SMNVEV (reference sequence).

The table lists this clonotype with a few counts. Since a much larger clone is just one base distant, this may be a read error. This chain joins TRBV18 and TRBJ2-7; 7 positions match TRBD1. The CDR3 is 13 residues long. The junction had 7 bases not matched to a gene; V was cut back by 4 bases and J by 7 bases. Looked up from germline, CDR1 is KGHSH and CDR2 is LQKENI. In DNA, the CDR3 is TGTGCCAGCTCACTACCGTCAGGGGGTGAGCAGTACTTC. This translates into CASSLPSGGEQYF.

At least ten counts were recorded for this clonotype. The chain combines TRBV4-1 with TRBJ1-1; 7 bases line up with TRBD1. The V and J ends lost 2 bases and 5 bases, in that order; junction bases with no gene match: 8. Germline CDR1 is MGHRA and CDR2 is YSYEKL. The CDR3 totals 15 residues. CDR3 DNA sequence: TGCGCCAGCAGCCAATTCAACAGGGGTCAGACTGAAGCTTTCTTT. This translates into CASSQFNRGQTEAFF.

This clonotype was recorded at least ten times. The J gene is TRBJ2-3, the V gene TRBV20-1; TRBD2 matches at 10 bases. V dropped 6 bases and J dropped 1; count of bases not matched to a gene: 4. Germline V lookup: CDR1 DFQATT, CDR2 SNEGSKA (reference sequence). The CDR3 runs to 14 residues. This CDR3 reads CSAILAGGTDTQYF. The CDR3, as DNA: TGCAGTGCCATCCTAGCGGGAGGCACAGATACGCAGTATTTT.

This clonotype has a count of ten or more. The rearrangement uses TRBV5-1 and TRBJ2-7, with TRBD1 identical over 12 bases. The trim removed 4 bases at V and 7 bases at J, leaving 6 bases unmatched. The CDR3 extends over 14 amino acids. Germline V lookup: CDR1 SGHRS, CDR2 YFSETQ. CDR3 region: CASSNRDRGLEQYF. The CDR3 coding sequence is TGCGCCAGCAGCAACCGGGACAGGGGGCTTGAGCAGTACTTC.

This clonotype was counted many times. The chain has TRBV7-9 and TRBJ1-4; D not resolved. CDR1 and CDR2 from the germline V gene are SEHNR and FQNEAQ (reference sequence). Trimming stripped 1 base from V and 3 bases from J, with 9 bases between. This CDR3 has 15 amino acids. CDR3 sequence (DNA): TGTGCCAGCAGCTTAGTTGTCAGATCTAATGAAAAACTGTTTTTT. This encodes CASSLVVRSNEKLFF.

This chain links TRBV7-9 with TRBJ2-7, with TRBD1 as a possible D gene (5 bases). Germline V lookup: CDR1 SEHNR, CDR2 FQNEAQ (reference sequence). Trimming left V 1 base short and J 3 bases short, with 13 bases between. This CDR3 is 15 amino acids long. The CDR3 DNA follows: TGTGCCAGCAGCTTAGTTGTTGGGGCGCGCTACGAGCAGTACTTC. This gives the protein CASSLVVGARYEQYF.

This clonotype was seen repeatedly, ten times or more. The V and J genes are TRBV7-9 and TRBJ2-2; weak D call: TRBD2 (7 bases). Germline V gene sequence: CDR1 SEHNR, CDR2 FQNEAQ (reference sequence). The CDR3 extends over 17 amino acids. V lost 4 bases to trimming and J lost 3 bases, with 18 bases between them. The CDR3 DNA is TGTGCCAGCAGCTCTACCCCGGGGGGCACGGACACCGGGGAGCTGTTTTTT. This codes for CASSSTPGGTDTGELFF. Full variable domain (missing parts from reference TRBV7-9 and TRBJ2-2): DTGVSQNPRHKITKRGQNVTFRCDPISEHNRLYWYRQTLGQGPEFLTYFQNEAQLEKSRLLSDRFSAERPKGSFSTLEIQRTEQGDSAMYLCASSSTPGGTDTGELFFGEGSRLTVL.

This clonotype was found many times. This chain joins TRBV23-1 and TRBJ1-5; TRBD1 is a possible D gene (6 bases). TRBV23-1 belongs to the ORF category, with a function that is uncertain. The CDR3 contains 15 residues. V was pared by 5 bases and J by 0 bases, with 11 bases between. The CDR3 DNA sequence: TGCGCCAGCAGTGACCGGACAGTTAGCAATCAGCCCCAGCATTTT. Translating gives CASSDRTVSNQPQHF.

This clonotype was counted many times. This chain uses TRBV19 with TRBJ1-5; 7 bases are shared with TRBD1. CDR3 size: 14 residues. V shed 3 bases, J shed 4 bases, and the junction held 3 bases outside the gene matches. CDR1 and CDR2 from the germline V gene are LNHDA and SQIVND (reference sequence). CDR3 bases: TGTGCCAGTAGTATTGGGACAGTAAATCAGCCCCAGCATTTT. It translates to CASSIGTVNQPQHF.

This clonotype was recorded many times. V usage is TRBV12-3 or TRBV12-4 and J usage is TRBJ1-5; D is ambiguous. The CDR3 runs 14 residues. The V gene lost 3 bases and the J gene lost 10 bases, with 16 bases spanning the gap. CDR3 sequence reads: CASSFSNTRTPQHF. CDR3 bases: TGTGCCAGCAGTTTTAGTAACACCCGAACACCCCAGCATTTT.

This clonotype occurred many times. The chain employs TRBV12-3 or TRBV12-4 and TRBJ1-5; D gene unclear. The CDR3 extends over 13 amino acids. Trimming removed 1 base at V and 6 bases at J, with 7 bases between. CDR3 region: CASSLVLAQPQHF. CDR3 bases: TGTGCCAGCAGTTTAGTTCTAGCTCAGCCCCAGCATTTT.

In its sample, this clonotype was seen many times. The rearrangement links TRBV19 to TRBJ2-1; D may be TRBD1 (6 bases). The CDR3 contains 13 residues. V lost 7 bases and J lost 5, with 12 bases in between. Germline V lookup: CDR1 LNHDA, CDR2 SQIVND (reference sequence). The CDR3 loop reads CASTEAGDNEQFF. The CDR3 DNA reads TGTGCCAGTACGGAGGCAGGGGACAATGAGCAGTTCTTC.

This clonotype showed up many times. DNA of the CDR3: TGTGCCAGCAGCCAAGACCTAGGGACCGGGGCCCTAGACGGCGAAGCTTTCTTT. Protein: CASSQDLGTGALDGEAFF. This sequence joins TRBV14 and TRBJ1-1, with D tentatively TRBD1 (5 bases). Germline CDR1 SGHDN, CDR2 FVKESK. Trimming stripped 0 bases from V and 8 bases from J, with 25 bases between. The CDR3 extends over 18 amino acids. The entire variable domain, with the rest obtained from reference TRBV14 and TRBJ1-1, is as follows: EAGVTQFPSHSVIEKGQTVTLRCDPISGHDNLYWYRRVMGKEIKFLLHFVKESKQDESGMPNNRFLAERTGGTYSTLKVQPAELEDSGVYFCASSQDLGTGALDGEAFFGQGTRLTVV.

The chain combines TRBV7-6 with TRBJ2-7; the D call may be TRBD1 or TRBD2 (5 bases each). The CDR3 has 14 amino acids. Germline loops: CDR1 SGHVS, CDR2 FNYEAQ. Deletions cut 7 bases from V and 2 bases from J, with 15 bases between. In nucleotides, the CDR3 is TGTGCCAGCAACTCGGGGCAGCCAACCTACGAGCAGTACTTC. Translation: CASNSGQPTYEQYF.

In its sample, this clonotype was seen many times. The V call is TRBV2, the J call TRBJ2-5; D is uncertain. Between the trimmed V and J ends, which lost 7 bases and 5 bases, there was a span of 11 bases. The CDR3 length is 12 residues. Germline V gene sequence: CDR1 SNHLY, CDR2 FYNNEI. The CDR3 nucleotides are TGTGCCAGCAAGGTGGACCGGGAGACCCAGTACTTC. It specifies CASKVDRETQYF.

This clonotype was recorded at least ten times. The rearrangement joins TRBV28 to TRBJ2-1, with 10 positions matching TRBD2. The CDR3 covers 15 residues. Germline CDR1 MDHEN, CDR2 SYDVKM. The junction had 12 bases not matched to a gene; V was cut back by 8 bases and J by 8 bases. The DNA of the CDR3 is TGTGCCAGCGTAGGAGAGCGGGAGGGCCCCGATGAGCAGTTCTTC. This encodes CASVGEREGPDEQFF.

This clonotype has ten or more counts. This chain uses TRBV6-4 with TRBJ1-1, with D maybe TRBD1 (6 bases). Germline loops: CDR1 MRHNA, CDR2 SNTAGT. There are 12 residues in the CDR3. V was trimmed by 5 bases and J by 8 bases, leaving 12 bases between them. CDR3 region: CASSTTGTEAFF. CDR3 in DNA: TGTGCCAGCAGTACAACCGGGACAGAAGCTTTCTTT.